What follows describes a single T cell receptor beta chain. No antigen is known for it. The germline V and J ends were trimmed by 6 bases and 4 bases, with 13 bases remaining between them. Germline-derived CDR1 and CDR2 are LNHDA and SQIVND (reference sequence). The length of the CDR3 is 14 residues. The study amplified TCR beta CDR3 regions using RNA transcripts. RT-PCR was first run with HTBI primers, then multiplex PCR in a second round. TCRdb reanalysed the multiplex PCR reads using MiXCR and keeps one entry per CDR3 protein. The sample records about 620,000 distinct CDR3 sequences, 20% to 25% being singletons. This sample was included in a study of Graves' ophthalmopathy and Graves' hyperthyroidism. Overall study findings and caveats: Most expanded thyroid clonotypes above 0.001 frequency also appeared in blood. Cross-validated, the 13-signature model showed 87.88%/81.08% sensitivity/specificity, and 80%/75% in the test set.

Stable hyperthyroidism meant no ophthalmopathy within 18 months of follow-up. Enrolled hyperthyroidism patients had a new diagnosis, a duration under 2 months, and an age of 18 to 65. The V gene is TRBV19, the J gene TRBJ1-5, with D perhaps TRBD1 (6 bases). Sequencing was carried out using peripheral blood. This TCR derives from a woman between 18 and 29 years old with stable Graves' hyperthyroidism. Some clones in this sample may be carry-over from other donors' samples. CDR3 in DNA: TGTGCCAGTAGCCCAGGACAGACTAATCAGCCCCAGCATTTT. It specifies CASSPGQTNQPQHF.